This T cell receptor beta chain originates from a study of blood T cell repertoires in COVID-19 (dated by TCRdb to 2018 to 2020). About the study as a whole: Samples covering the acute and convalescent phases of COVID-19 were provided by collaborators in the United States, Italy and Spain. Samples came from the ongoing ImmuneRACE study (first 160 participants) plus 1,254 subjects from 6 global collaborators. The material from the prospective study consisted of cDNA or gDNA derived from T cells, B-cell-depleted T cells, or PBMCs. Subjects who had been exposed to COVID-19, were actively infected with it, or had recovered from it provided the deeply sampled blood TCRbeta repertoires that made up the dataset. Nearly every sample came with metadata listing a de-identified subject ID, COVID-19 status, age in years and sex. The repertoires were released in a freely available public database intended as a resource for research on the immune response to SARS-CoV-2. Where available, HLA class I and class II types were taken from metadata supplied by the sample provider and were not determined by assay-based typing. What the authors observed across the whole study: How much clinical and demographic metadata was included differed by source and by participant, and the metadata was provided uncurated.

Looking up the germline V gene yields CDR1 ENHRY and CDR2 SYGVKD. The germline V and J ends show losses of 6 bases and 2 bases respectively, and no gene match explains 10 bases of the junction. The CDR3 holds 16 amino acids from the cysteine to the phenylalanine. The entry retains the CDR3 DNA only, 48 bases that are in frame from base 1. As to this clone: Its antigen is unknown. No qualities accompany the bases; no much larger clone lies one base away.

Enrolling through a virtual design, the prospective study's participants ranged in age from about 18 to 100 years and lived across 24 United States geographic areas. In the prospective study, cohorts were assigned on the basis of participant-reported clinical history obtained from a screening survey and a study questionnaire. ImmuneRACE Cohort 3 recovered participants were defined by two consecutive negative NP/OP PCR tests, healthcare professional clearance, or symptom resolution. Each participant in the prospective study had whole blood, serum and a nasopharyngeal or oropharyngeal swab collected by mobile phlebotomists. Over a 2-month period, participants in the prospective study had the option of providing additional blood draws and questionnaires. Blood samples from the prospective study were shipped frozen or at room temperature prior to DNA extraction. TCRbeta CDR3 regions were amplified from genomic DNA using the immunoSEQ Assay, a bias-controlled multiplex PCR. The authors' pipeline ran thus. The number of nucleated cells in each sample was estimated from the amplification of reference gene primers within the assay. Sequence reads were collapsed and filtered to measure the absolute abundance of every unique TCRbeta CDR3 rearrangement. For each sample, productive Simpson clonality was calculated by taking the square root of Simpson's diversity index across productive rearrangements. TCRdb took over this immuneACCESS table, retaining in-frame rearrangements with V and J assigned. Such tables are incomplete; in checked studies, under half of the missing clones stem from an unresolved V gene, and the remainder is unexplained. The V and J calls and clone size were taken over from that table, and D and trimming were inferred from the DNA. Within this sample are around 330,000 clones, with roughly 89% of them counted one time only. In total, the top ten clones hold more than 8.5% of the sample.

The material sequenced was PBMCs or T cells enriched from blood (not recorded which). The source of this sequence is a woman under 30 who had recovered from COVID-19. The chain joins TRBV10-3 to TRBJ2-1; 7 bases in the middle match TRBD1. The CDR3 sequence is CAIRETGSRTYNEQFF. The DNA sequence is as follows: TGTGCCATCAGAGAGACAGGGTCTAGAACCTACAATGAGCAGTTCTTC.